Here is one T cell receptor (beta chain) with its context. Its antigen remains undetermined. No base-level quality is on record; no much larger clone is a single base apart. The data are from a study of tumor-infiltrating lymphocytes in primary liver carcinoma (dated by TCRdb to the late 2010s). Regarding the study in general: The five patients, three men and two women aged 30 to 69 years, had hepatocellular carcinoma (four) or combined HCC and intrahepatic cholangiocarcinoma (one). The five patients had tumors staged T1-T3 N0M0, with maximum diameters ranging from roughly 4.2 to 11 cm. Each sample produced about 3.65 to 7.13 million productive TCRbeta reads, and read depth showed no significant difference between tissue types. The study combined TCRbeta repertoire sequencing, expression microarrays and whole-exome sequencing across five regions of each liver tumor, with adjacent normal tissue and blood. A total of about 35 specimens from 5 patients, comprising 25 or so tumor regions, 5 adjacent noncancerous liver tissues and 5 peripheral blood samples, were covered by TCRbeta repertoire sequencing. To link TCRbeta repertoire diversity to the local molecular phenotype, the approximately 23 tumor region samples were profiled with Agilent mRNA microarrays. Technical replicate repertoires showed high reproducibility, with mean shared-clone rates roughly 0.88 and correlation coefficients above 0.95. Study-wide findings and limitations: The top 250 clones accounted for a significantly greater share of the repertoire in tumors than in blood (p = 0.039). Just about 7.5-24% of top clones turned up in all five regions of a tumor, which suggests spatial heterogeneity among tumor-infiltrating T cells. Only four or five patients were included in the study, and the authors note that the findings should be validated in a larger study. Pairs of tumor regions showed greater repertoire overlap (mean around 35%) than tumor-adjacent pairs (roughly 17%) or tumor-blood pairs (roughly 15%), which is consistent with antigen-driven expansion. Only the TCR beta chain was sequenced, which likely underestimates true repertoire diversity because unpaired alpha chains were not captured. Bulk unsorted samples precluded comparing CD4+ and CD8+ T cell repertoires.

Using a constant-region primer and ProtoScript II reverse transcriptase, TCRbeta-specific cDNA was reverse-transcribed from about 460 ng total RNA. The TCRbeta libraries were prepared through three rounds of nested multiplex PCR following a slightly modified ARM-PCR procedure. Multiplex TRBV1-TRBV30 forward primers and a Cbeta reverse primer were used in the first two PCR rounds, each of which was run for approximately 11 cycles. Sample barcodes and Illumina adapters were added in a final 25-cycle PCR with Deep VentR polymerase. Amplicons of 200-500 bp were gel-purified with a QIAquick gel extraction kit before sequencing. TCRbeta amplicons were sequenced on an Illumina HiSeq 2500 with 250-bp paired-end reads. In the original analysis: Trimmomatic v0.33 was used to quality-trim the reads, and FLASH v1.2.11 was used to merge paired reads so that full CDR3 sequences could be recovered. MiGEC v1.2.1b assigned V, D and J germline segments to the rearranged TCRbeta sequences. Clonotype statistics, along with Shannon-Wiener diversity indices, were calculated using VDJtools v1.0.0. Except for diversity analysis, only each sample's 250 most abundant clonotypes were used in subsequent analyses to reduce sampling bias. TCRdb passed the public sequencing reads through fastp at Q25 and MiXCR, retaining productive beta sequences. Rows with a matching CDR3 protein are joined into one entry that keeps the most common DNA and genes. V and J calls and clone size were set by TCRdb, not the authors. This sample lists approximately 190,000 distinct CDR3 sequences; about 82% were detected once. The ten largest clones capture 15% to 20% of the sample.

Without any cell sorting, total RNA and DNA were co-extracted from roughly 21-30 mg of bulk tissue using the AllPrep DNA/RNA mini kit. Between late 2015 and 2016, a few patients in China with histopathologically diagnosed primary liver carcinoma had surgical resection. At the time of sampling, the patients were treatment-naive and had chronic HBV infection. Each tumor was sampled at five spatially separated regions: the tumor centre plus the superior, inferior, left-lateral and right-lateral poles. Histology showed that every tumor sample contained more than 80% viable tumor cells. Each fresh piece of tumor and adjacent tissue was cut in two, with one half stored in RNAlater at -80 degrees C and the other half sent for histology. CDR1 is given as SGHDT and CDR2 as YYEEEE, both from the germline V gene. The junction shows trimming of 0 bases on V and 8 bases on J, plus 23 bases between the germline ends. The CDR3 measures 17 amino acids from cysteine to phenylalanine. Of all the DNA, just the CDR3 is kept, 51 bases in frame from base 1.

This clonotype originated in a man aged 40-49 years with primary liver carcinoma and hepatitis B virus infection. The V and J segments used are TRBV5-6 and TRBJ1-2; the D gene assignment is ambiguous. Sequenced material: tumor tissue from primary liver carcinoma. The DNA sequence is given as TGTGCCAGCAGCTTGGGACTGGGGATGCGCCCCCTCTACGGCTACACCTTC. Translated, it reads CASSLGLGMRPLYGYTF.